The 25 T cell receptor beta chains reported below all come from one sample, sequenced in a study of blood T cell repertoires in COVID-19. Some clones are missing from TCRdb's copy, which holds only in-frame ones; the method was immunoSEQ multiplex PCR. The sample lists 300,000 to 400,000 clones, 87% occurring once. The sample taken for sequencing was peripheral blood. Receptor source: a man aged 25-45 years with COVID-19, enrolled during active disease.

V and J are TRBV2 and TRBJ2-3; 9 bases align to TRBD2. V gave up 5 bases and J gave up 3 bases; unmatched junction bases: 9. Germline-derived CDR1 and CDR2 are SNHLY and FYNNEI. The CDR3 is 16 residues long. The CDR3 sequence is CASSHQAGGQTDTQYF. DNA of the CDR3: TGTGCCAGCAGTCATCAAGCGGGAGGTCAAACAGATACGCAGTATTTT.

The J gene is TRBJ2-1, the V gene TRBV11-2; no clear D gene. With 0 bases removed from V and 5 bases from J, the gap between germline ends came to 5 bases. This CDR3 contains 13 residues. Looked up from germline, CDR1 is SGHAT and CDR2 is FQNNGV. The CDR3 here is CASSLDSHNEQFF. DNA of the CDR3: TGTGCCAGCAGCTTAGACAGTCACAATGAGCAGTTCTTC.

CDR3 in amino acids: CASSQDPGGQGIVYTF. CDR3 bases: TGCGCCAGCAGCCAAGATCCGGGCGGACAGGGTATAGTCTACACCTTC. The chain links TRBV4-3 to TRBJ1-2, with 8 bases lining up with TRBD1. The V gene end was trimmed by 0 bases and the J gene end by 10 bases; junction bases not matched to a gene: 13. There are 16 residues in the CDR3. Germline CDR1 reads LGHNA; CDR2 reads YSLEER.

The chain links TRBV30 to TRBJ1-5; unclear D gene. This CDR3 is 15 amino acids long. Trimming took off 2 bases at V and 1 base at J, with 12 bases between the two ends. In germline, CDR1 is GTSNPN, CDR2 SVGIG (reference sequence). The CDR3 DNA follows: TGTGCCTGGAGTCTGATTCCAGGAAGCAATCAGCCCCAGCATTTT. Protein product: CAWSLIPGSNQPQHF.

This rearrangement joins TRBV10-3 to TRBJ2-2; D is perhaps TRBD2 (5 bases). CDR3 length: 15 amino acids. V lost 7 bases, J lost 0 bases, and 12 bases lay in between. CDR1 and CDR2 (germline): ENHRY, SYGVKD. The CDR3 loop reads CAINSRGPNTGELFF. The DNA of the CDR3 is TGTGCCATCAATTCGAGAGGGCCGAACACCGGGGAGCTGTTTTTT.

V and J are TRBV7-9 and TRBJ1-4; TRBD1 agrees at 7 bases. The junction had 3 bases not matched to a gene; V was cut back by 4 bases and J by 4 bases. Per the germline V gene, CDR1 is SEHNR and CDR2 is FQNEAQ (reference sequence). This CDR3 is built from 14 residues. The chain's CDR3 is CASSYRQGNEKLFF. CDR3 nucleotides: TGTGCCAGCAGCTACAGACAGGGTAATGAAAAACTGTTTTTT.

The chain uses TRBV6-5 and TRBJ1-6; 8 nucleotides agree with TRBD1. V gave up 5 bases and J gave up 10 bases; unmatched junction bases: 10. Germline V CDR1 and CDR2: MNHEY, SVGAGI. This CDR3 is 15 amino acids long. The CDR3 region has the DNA TGTGCCAGCAGTCTCGGACAGGGCTTTCGGTCACCCCTCCACTTT. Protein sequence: CASSLGQGFRSPLHF.

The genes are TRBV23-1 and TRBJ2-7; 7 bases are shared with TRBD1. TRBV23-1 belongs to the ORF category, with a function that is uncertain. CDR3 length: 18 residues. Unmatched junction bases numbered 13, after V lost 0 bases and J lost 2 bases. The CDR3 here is CASSQSTPRQGNPYEQYF. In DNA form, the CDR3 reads TGCGCCAGCAGTCAATCGACTCCCAGACAGGGAAACCCCTACGAGCAGTACTTC.

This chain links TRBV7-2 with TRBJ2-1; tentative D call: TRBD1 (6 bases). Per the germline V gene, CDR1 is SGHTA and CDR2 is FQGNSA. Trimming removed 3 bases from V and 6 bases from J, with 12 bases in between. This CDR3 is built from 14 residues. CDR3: CASSFPRGGNEQFF. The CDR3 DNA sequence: TGTGCCAGCAGCTTCCCTCGAGGGGGCAATGAGCAGTTCTTC.

CDR3 in amino acids: CASSPGIDSNGYTF. In DNA, the CDR3 is TGCGCCAGCAGCCCTGGGATAGACAGTAATGGCTACACCTTC. This sequence joins TRBV4-3 and TRBJ1-2; D is possibly TRBD1 (5 bases). The germline V gene has CDR1 LGHNA and CDR2 YSLEER. This CDR3 has 14 amino acids. V lost 4 bases and J lost 6, with 15 bases in between.

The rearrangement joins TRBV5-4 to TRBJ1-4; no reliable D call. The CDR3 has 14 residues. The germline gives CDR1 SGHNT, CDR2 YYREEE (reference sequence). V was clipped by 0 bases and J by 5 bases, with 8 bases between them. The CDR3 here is CASSLDMENEKLFF. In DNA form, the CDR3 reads TGTGCCAGCAGCTTGGACATGGAGAATGAAAAACTGTTTTTT.

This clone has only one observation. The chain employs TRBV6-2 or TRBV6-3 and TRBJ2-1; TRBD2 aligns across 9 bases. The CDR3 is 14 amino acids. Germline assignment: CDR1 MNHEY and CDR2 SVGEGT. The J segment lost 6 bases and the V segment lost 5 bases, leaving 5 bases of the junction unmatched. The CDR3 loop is CASSLSGSVNEQFF. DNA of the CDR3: TGTGCCAGCAGTCTTAGCGGGAGCGTCAATGAGCAGTTCTTC.

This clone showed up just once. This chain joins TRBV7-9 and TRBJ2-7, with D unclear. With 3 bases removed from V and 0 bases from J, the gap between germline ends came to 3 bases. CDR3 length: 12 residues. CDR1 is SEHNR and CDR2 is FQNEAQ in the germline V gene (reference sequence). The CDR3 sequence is CASSLSSYEQYF. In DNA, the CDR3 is TGTGCCAGCAGCTTGAGCTCCTACGAGCAGTACTTC.

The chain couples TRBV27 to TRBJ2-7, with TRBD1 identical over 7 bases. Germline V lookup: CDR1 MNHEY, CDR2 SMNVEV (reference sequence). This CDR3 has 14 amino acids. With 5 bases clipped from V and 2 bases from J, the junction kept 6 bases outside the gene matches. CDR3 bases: TGTGCCAGCAGTGCCTCAGGACAGGCCTACGAGCAGTACTTC. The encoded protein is CASSASGQAYEQYF.

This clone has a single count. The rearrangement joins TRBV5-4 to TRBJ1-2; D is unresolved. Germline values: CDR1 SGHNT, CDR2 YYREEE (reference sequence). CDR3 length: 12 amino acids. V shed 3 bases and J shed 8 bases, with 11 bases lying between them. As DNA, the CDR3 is TGTGCCAGCAGCTCCAACACGGGGGGCTACACCTTC. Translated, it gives CASSSNTGGYTF.

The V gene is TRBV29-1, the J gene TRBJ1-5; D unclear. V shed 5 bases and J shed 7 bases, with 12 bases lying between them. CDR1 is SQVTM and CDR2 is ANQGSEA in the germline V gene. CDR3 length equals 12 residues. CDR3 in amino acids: CSVRGLGQPQHF. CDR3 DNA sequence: TGCAGCGTTCGAGGGCTGGGGCAGCCCCAGCATTTT. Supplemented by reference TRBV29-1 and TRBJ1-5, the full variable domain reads SAVISQKPSRDICQRGTSLTIQCQVDSQVTMMFWYRQQPGQSLTLIATANQGSEATYESGFVIDKFPISRPNLTFSTLTVSNMSPEDSSIYLCSVRGLGQPQHFGDGTRLSIL.

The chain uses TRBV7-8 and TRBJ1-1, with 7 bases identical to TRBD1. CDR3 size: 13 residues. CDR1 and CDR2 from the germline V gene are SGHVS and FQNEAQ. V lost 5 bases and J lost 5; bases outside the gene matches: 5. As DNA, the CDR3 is TGTGCCAGCAGCCAGCAGGGGGGAACTGAAGCTTTCTTT. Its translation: CASSQQGGTEAFF.

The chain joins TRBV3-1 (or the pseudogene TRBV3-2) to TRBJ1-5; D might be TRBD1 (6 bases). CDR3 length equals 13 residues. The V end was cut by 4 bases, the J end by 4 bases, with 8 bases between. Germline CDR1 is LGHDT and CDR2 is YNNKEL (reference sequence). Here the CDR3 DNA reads TGTGCCAGCAGCCGGGGGCTGAATCAGCCCCAGCATTTT. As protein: CASSRGLNQPQHF.

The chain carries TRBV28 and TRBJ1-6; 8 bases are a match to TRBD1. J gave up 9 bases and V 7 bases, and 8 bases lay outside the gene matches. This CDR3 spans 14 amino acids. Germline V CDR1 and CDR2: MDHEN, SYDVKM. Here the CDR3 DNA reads TGTGCCAGCAACCGGGACAGGATAAGTTCACCCCTCCACTTT. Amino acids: CASNRDRISSPLHF.

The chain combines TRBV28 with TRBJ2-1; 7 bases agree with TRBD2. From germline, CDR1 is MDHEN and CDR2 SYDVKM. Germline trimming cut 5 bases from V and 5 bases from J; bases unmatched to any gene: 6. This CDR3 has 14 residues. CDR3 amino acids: CASSPDSGNNEQFF. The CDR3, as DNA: TGTGCCAGCAGTCCTGACAGCGGGAACAATGAGCAGTTCTTC.

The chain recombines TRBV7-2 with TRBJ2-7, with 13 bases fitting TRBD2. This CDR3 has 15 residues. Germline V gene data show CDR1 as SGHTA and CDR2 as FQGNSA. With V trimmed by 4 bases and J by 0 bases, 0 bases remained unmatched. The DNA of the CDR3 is TGTGCCAGCAGCTGGACTAGCGGGAGCTCCTACGAGCAGTACTTC. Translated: CASSWTSGSSYEQYF.

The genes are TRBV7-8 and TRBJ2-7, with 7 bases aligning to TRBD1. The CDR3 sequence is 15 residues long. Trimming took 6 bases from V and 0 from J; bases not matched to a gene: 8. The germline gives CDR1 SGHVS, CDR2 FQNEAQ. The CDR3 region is CASRPDRDLSYEQYF. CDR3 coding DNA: TGTGCCAGCAGACCCGACAGGGACCTCTCCTACGAGCAGTACTTC.

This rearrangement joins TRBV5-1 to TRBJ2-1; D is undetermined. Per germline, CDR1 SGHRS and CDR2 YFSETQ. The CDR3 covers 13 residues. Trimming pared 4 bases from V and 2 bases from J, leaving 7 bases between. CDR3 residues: CASSPVAYNEQFF. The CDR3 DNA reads TGCGCCAGCAGCCCGGTTGCCTACAATGAGCAGTTCTTC.

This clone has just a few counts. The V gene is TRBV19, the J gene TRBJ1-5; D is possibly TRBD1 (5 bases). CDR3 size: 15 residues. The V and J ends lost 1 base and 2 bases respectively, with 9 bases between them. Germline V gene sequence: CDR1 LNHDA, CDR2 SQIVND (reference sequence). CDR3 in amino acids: CASSIGLRGNQPQHF. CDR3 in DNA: TGTGCCAGTAGTATAGGGCTCAGGGGCAATCAGCCCCAGCATTTT.

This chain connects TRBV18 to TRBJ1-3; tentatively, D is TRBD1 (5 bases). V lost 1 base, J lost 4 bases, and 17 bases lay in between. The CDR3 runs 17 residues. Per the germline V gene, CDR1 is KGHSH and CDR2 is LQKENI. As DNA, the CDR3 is TGTGCCAGCTCACCACAAGGCTTTGCAGGGTACGGAAACACCATATATTTT. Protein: CASSPQGFAGYGNTIYF.